These 15 T cell receptor beta chains came from one sample sequenced in a study of tumor-infiltrating lymphocytes in primary liver carcinoma. Starting material of around 460 ng total RNA yielded TCR beta cDNA via a constant-region primer. Generation of the TCR beta libraries relied on three nested multiplex PCR rounds using slightly modified ARM-PCR. A C-beta reverse primer was combined with TRBV1-TRBV30 forward primers in the first two PCR rounds, and each round had approximately 10 cycles. MiXCR was run by TCRdb on the multiplex PCR reads, yielding one entry per CDR3 protein. This sample has 65,000 to 90,000 distinct CDR3 sequences, with 72% found just once. Investigators took RNA and DNA out together from about 19-30 mg of unsorted bulk tissue. Sequencing input: liver tumor tissue from sampling region 1. Sample subset: tumor region T1, superior pole. These receptors originate from a man aged 35-49 years with primary liver carcinoma and hepatitis B virus infection.

Points on this clonotype: The junction does not match germline at one end; this may be a read error. V usage is TRBV4-1 and J usage is TRBJ2-7; no clear D. This CDR3 contains 15 residues. Germline CDR1 reads MGHRA; CDR2 reads YSYEKL. The chain's CDR3 is CAISRSFGWVDEQYF. The CDR3 DNA reads TGCGCCATCAGCCGGTCGTTCGGGTGGGTTGACGAGCAGTACTTC.

A remark on this clonotype: At one end, the junction sequence differs from germline, possibly due to a read error. The chain uses TRBV11-2 and TRBJ2-2; D possibly corresponds to TRBD2 (6 bases). Germline CDR1 reads SGHAT; CDR2 reads FQNNGV. The CDR3 totals 14 residues. In nucleotides, the CDR3 is TGTGCCAGCAGCCTAGTACTAGCCACCAGGGAGCTGTTTTTT. Protein sequence: CASSLVLATRELFF.

As for this clonotype: One end of the junction fails to match germline, which may point to a read error. The chain employs TRBV4-1 and TRBJ2-7, with D tentatively TRBD2 (6 bases). This CDR3 has 17 amino acids. Germline V lookup: CDR1 MGHRA, CDR2 YSYEKL. CDR3 nucleotides: TGCGCCAGCTGCCACGATACGGGACTTGCGTACTCCTACGAGCAGTACTTC. Its protein product is CASCHDTGLAYSYEQYF.

The CDR3 loop reads CAISMDKLTQYF. The CDR3 DNA reads TGTGCCATTAGTATGGACAAACTGACCCAGTACTTC. The gene calls are TRBV10-3 and TRBJ2-5; a weak D match, TRBD1 (5 bases). Looked up from germline, CDR1 is ENHRY and CDR2 is SYGVKD. V lost 9 bases to trimming and J lost 7 bases, with 15 bases between them. The CDR3 consists of 12 residues.

Worth noting for this clonotype: Given a much more abundant clone one base away, this may be a read error. This rearrangement joins TRBV6-2 or TRBV6-3 to TRBJ2-5; the match to TRBD2 covers 12 bases. This CDR3 spans 16 amino acids. Germline V gene lookup returns CDR1 MNHEY and CDR2 SVGEGT. The chain's CDR3 is CASIYPALAGGETQYF. In DNA, the CDR3 is TGTGCCAGCATTTACCCCGCCCTAGCGGGAGGGGAGACCCAGTACTTC.

This clonotype showed up many times. V is TRBV24-1 and J is TRBJ2-1; 7 bases line up with TRBD1. The CDR3 is made up of 15 amino acids. V was clipped by 7 bases and J by 3 bases; unmatched bases: 8. Looked up from germline, CDR1 is KGHDR and CDR2 is SFDVKD. The CDR3: CATRTGGQSYNEQFF. In DNA, the CDR3 is TGTGCCACCAGGACTGGGGGACAGAGCTACAATGAGCAGTTCTTC.

This clonotype has at least ten counts. The chain recombines TRBV6-2 or TRBV6-3 with TRBJ1-1; D ambiguous. Germline-derived CDR1 and CDR2 are MNHEY and SVGEGT. V lost 0 bases to trimming and J lost 6 bases, with 8 bases between them. This CDR3 contains 13 residues. The CDR3 loop is CASSYSRDSEAFF. The CDR3 bases are TGTGCCAGCAGTTACTCAAGGGATTCTGAAGCTTTCTTT.

In regard to this clonotype: The junction and the germline gene differ at one end; a read error may be behind it. The rearrangement links TRBV6-1 to TRBJ2-7; D not certain. From germline, CDR1 is MNHNS and CDR2 SASEGT. The CDR3 is 13 residues long. CDR3 in amino acids: CDSSEWVFFEQYF. The DNA for the CDR3 is TGTGACAGCAGCGAATGGGTTTTCTTCGAGCAGTACTTC.

About this clonotype itself: A much larger clone is a single base away; this may be a read error. The chain links TRBV4-1 to TRBJ1-6, with unresolved D. V was shortened by 4 bases and J by 7 bases, with 8 bases between the two germline ends. The CDR3 is 13 residues long. Germline V gene lookup returns CDR1 MGHRA and CDR2 YSYEKL. CDR3: CASSRQVNSPLHF. The CDR3, as DNA: TGCGCCAGCAGCCGGCAAGTAAATTCACCCCTCCACTTT.

The CDR3 DNA sequence: TGTGCCAGCAGTTTACGTCCAGGGGGCTCAAGTGGCTACACCTTC. Protein product: CASSLRPGGSSGYTF. The V gene is TRBV28, the J gene TRBJ1-2; 8 nucleotides match TRBD1. The germline CDR1 and CDR2 sequences are MDHEN and SYDVKM. This CDR3 has 15 residues. V dropped 2 bases and J dropped 7; count of bases not matched to a gene: 9.

As for this clonotype: Sequence at one end of the junction differs from germline and may be a read error. The CDR3: CTSSLTTSGRAGRDTQYF. CDR3 sequence (DNA): TGTACCAGTAGCTTAACCACTAGCGGGAGGGCGGGGCGAGATACGCAGTATTTT. This chain uses TRBV11-2 with TRBJ2-3; 13 bases fit TRBD2. Germline-derived CDR1 and CDR2 are SGHAT and FQNNGV. The CDR3 totals 18 residues.

As to this clonotype: Just one base apart from a much larger clone, this may be a read error. The rearrangement uses TRBV28 and TRBJ1-3, with D uncertain. This CDR3 spans 15 amino acids. The germline gives CDR1 MDHEN, CDR2 SYDVKM. CDR3 bases: TGTGTCAGCAGTTTTGGGAGGGCGATGAGAAACACCATATATTTT. It specifies CVSSFGRAMRNTIYF.

Comment on this clonotype: A much larger clone differs from this one at a single base, so this may be a read error. The chain has TRBV5-1 and TRBJ1-2, with a possible D match to TRBD1 (5 bases). Germline loops: CDR1 SGHRS, CDR2 YFSETQ. The CDR3 covers 13 residues. V was clipped by 4 bases and J by 8 bases, with 15 bases between them. CDR3 nucleotide sequence: TGCGCCAGCAGCCAACAGGAGGGTGTAGGCTACACCTTC. Amino acid sequence: CASSQQEGVGYTF.

With regard to this clonotype: Because the CDR3 is missing its conserved closing phenylalanine or tryptophan, this is likely a read error. CDR3 nucleotide sequence: TGTGCCACCAGCAGAGAAAAACTAGCGGCCGAGCAGTACCTC. Translation: CATSREKLAAEQYL. The J gene is TRBJ2-7, the V gene TRBV15, with 8 positions matching TRBD2. The trim removed 0 bases at V and 6 bases at J, leaving 4 bases unmatched. CDR3 length equals 14 residues. Germline loops: CDR1 LNHNV, CDR2 YYDKDF (reference sequence).

About this clonotype itself: One end of the junction is discordant with germline, which a read error may explain. The V and J genes are TRBV4-1 and TRBJ2-6; 9 bases are a match to TRBD2. The CDR3 length is 16 residues. CDR1 MGHRA and CDR2 YSYEKL come from the germline V gene. CDR3 coding DNA: TGCGCCAGCAGCCAGACTAGCGGCTCTGAGGCCGACGTCCTGACTTTC. This codes for CASSQTSGSEADVLTF.